Each of the 16 T cell receptor beta chains below was sequenced from the same sample in a study of blood T cells in healthy people across ages. It was with a sample-barcoded 5' primer and a J-beta primer mix that a second PCR of roughly 7 to 12 cycles was run. MiXCR, run by TCRdb on the 5' RACE reads, gives a single entry per CDR3 protein. The top ten hold about 32% of the sample, which has approximately 670,000 distinct CDR3 sequences, around 41% seen once. Material: blood. The receptors come from an elderly man in good health.

The chain is built from TRBV7-2 and TRBJ1-2; no definite D call. The CDR3 extends over 14 amino acids. V gave up 1 base and J gave up 0 bases, with 6 bases separating them. Germline assignment: CDR1 SGHTA and CDR2 FQGNSA. The CDR3 DNA follows: TGTGCCAGCAGCTTAGTGACATCTAACTATGGCTACACCTTC. Translating gives CASSLVTSNYGYTF.

This clonotype was counted a few times. The J gene is TRBJ1-2, the V gene TRBV20-1, with TRBD1 matching 8 bases. The CDR3 totals 16 residues. Germline-derived CDR1 and CDR2 are DFQATT and SNEGSKA (reference sequence). The V segment lost 8 bases and the J segment 2 bases; nucleotides outside the gene matches: 16. The CDR3 DNA reads as TGCAGTCCACGGGGCCAGGGGGCCTCCTCCAACTATGGCTACACCTTC. Translating gives CSPRGQGASSNYGYTF.

V usage is TRBV28 and J usage is TRBJ1-5; tentatively, D is TRBD1 (5 bases). Trimming shortened V by 2 bases and J by 1 base, and 15 bases separated the two germline ends. Germline assignment: CDR1 MDHEN and CDR2 SYDVKM. The CDR3 covers 17 residues. The chain's CDR3 is CASSLRGRAISNQPQHF. For the CDR3, the DNA is TGTGCCAGCAGTTTAAGGGGTCGGGCAATCAGCAATCAGCCCCAGCATTTT.

The chain has TRBV20-1 and TRBJ1-2; D possibly corresponds to TRBD1 (6 bases). The length of the CDR3 is 13 residues. CDR1 DFQATT and CDR2 SNEGSKA come from the germline V gene (reference sequence). Trimming removed 6 bases from V and 3 bases from J, with 14 bases in between. DNA of the CDR3: TGCAGTGCCCCCCGAGGGGGGTACTATGGCTACACCTTC. It specifies CSAPRGGYYGYTF.

V is TRBV18 and J is TRBJ1-1; D is perhaps TRBD1 (5 bases). Germline V CDR1 and CDR2: KGHSH, LQKENI. This CDR3 is 14 amino acids long. V was cut by 3 bases and J by 4 bases, with 12 bases left in between. The CDR3 reads CASSPLDSGTEAFF. CDR3 nucleotides: TGTGCCAGCTCACCTTTAGACAGCGGCACTGAAGCTTTCTTT.

The chain carries TRBV11-1 and TRBJ1-1; 7 bases fit TRBD1. V lost 5 bases to trimming and J lost 2 bases; unmatched junction nucleotides: 8. CDR1 and CDR2 (germline): SGHAT, FQDESV (reference sequence). The CDR3 covers 15 residues. CDR3 coding DNA: TGTGCCAGCAGCGTAGGACAGGAGATTAACACTGAAGCTTTCTTT. It codes for CASSVGQEINTEAFF. Complete variable domain (other parts from reference TRBV11-1 and TRBJ1-1): EAEVAQSPRYKITEKSQAVAFWCDPISGHATLYWYRQILGQGPELLVQFQDESVVDDSQLPKDRFSAERLKGVDSTLKIQPAELGDSAMYLCASSVGQEINTEAFFGQGTRLTVV.

The CDR3 region has the DNA TGCAGTTATGACAGGGGTGGCCAAGAGACCCAGTACTTC. Residues: CSYDRGGQETQYF. J is TRBJ2-5 and V is TRBV20-1; 8 positions agree with TRBD1. Germline V gene sequence: CDR1 DFQATT, CDR2 SNEGSKA (reference sequence). The CDR3 contains 13 residues. Trimming cost V 8 bases and J 1 base; bases outside gene matches: 6.

This rearrangement joins TRBV9 to TRBJ2-3, with 8 bases lining up with TRBD2. CDR1 is SGDLS and CDR2 is YYNGEE in the germline V gene. This CDR3 has 16 amino acids. Losses at the gene ends were 0 bases for V and 0 bases for J; bases not matched to a gene: 3. Here the CDR3 DNA reads TGTGCCAGCAGCGTAGAGCGGGGGACCAGCACAGATACGCAGTATTTT. This sequence encodes CASSVERGTSTDTQYF.

A note on this clonotype: One end of the junction fails to match germline, which may point to a read error. CDR3 loop: CASSPGSAVVSTGTQYF. CDR3 in DNA: TGTGCCAGCAGTCCGGGTTCAGCGGTTGTTAGCACAGGTACGCAGTATTTT. The chain carries TRBV12-3 or TRBV12-4 and TRBJ2-3, with D perhaps assigned TRBD1 or TRBD2 (5 bases each). The CDR3 is made up of 17 amino acids.

This clonotype was seen repeatedly, ten times or more. The CDR3 sequence: CSVRGQGDIQYF. For the CDR3, the DNA is TGCAGCGTCAGGGGGCAAGGGGACATTCAGTACTTC. The chain joins TRBV29-1 to TRBJ2-4; 8 nucleotides match TRBD1. This CDR3 has 12 amino acids. Germline loops: CDR1 SQVTM, CDR2 ANQGSEA. J was trimmed by 8 bases and V by 6 bases; bases with no gene match: 6.

This clonotype has more than one count but fewer than ten. The chain recombines TRBV4-1 with TRBJ2-1; 12 bases match TRBD2. V shed 7 bases and J 6 bases; nucleotides not matched to a gene: 4. The CDR3 is made up of 14 amino acids. Germline lookup yields CDR1 MGHRA and CDR2 YSYEKL. In DNA, the CDR3 is TGCGCCAGCACCAGACTAGCGGGGGTCAATGAGCAGTTCTTC. Translated, it gives CASTRLAGVNEQFF.

The rearrangement uses TRBV20-1 and TRBJ1-5; no reliable D call. V was shortened by 6 bases and J by 6 bases, with 18 bases between the two germline ends. CDR1 and CDR2 (germline): DFQATT, SNEGSKA (reference sequence). The CDR3 spans 14 residues. CDR3 nucleotides: TGCAGTGCCGACGGAAAGGGAAAGGGTCAGCCCCAGCATTTT. Its translation is CSADGKGKGQPQHF.

This rearrangement joins TRBV18 to TRBJ2-7; D might be TRBD2 (5 bases). Germline V CDR1 and CDR2: KGHSH, LQKENI. The V end was cut by 6 bases, the J end by 6 bases, with 21 bases between. The CDR3 contains 15 residues. CDR3: CASSPRETALSEQYF. CDR3 in DNA: TGTGCCAGCTCGCCTCGGGAAACAGCCCTGAGCGAGCAGTACTTC.

This clonotype has just a few counts. This chain connects TRBV12-3 or TRBV12-4 to TRBJ1-2; no reliable D call. V gave up 1 base and J gave up 7 bases, with 10 bases separating them. This CDR3 is built from 13 residues. In nucleotides, the CDR3 is TGTGCCAGCAGTTTAGTGGCAGTTCGTGGCTACACCTTC. This codes for CASSLVAVRGYTF.

V usage is TRBV7-2 and J usage is TRBJ2-1; TRBD2 matches 14 bases. This CDR3 has 19 amino acids. With 2 bases clipped from V and 5 bases from J, the junction kept 11 bases outside the gene matches. Germline lookup yields CDR1 SGHTA and CDR2 FQGNSA. The DNA of the CDR3 is TGTGCCAGCAGCTTAAGGGTGACTAGCGGGGGGGTCGAGCACAATGAGCAGTTCTTC. It codes for CASSLRVTSGGVEHNEQFF. The variable domain in full, with the rest retrieved from reference TRBV7-2 and TRBJ2-1, is GAGVSQSPSNKVTEKGKDVELRCDPISGHTALYWYRQSLGQGLEFLIYFQGNSAPDKSGLPSDRFSAERTGGSVSTLTIQRTQQEDSAVYLCASSLRVTSGGVEHNEQFFGPGTRLTVL.

This clonotype was seen a few times. The chain links TRBV9 to TRBJ2-5, with TRBD1 matching 7 bases. With V trimmed by 0 bases and J by 11 bases, 7 bases remained unmatched. CDR1 SGDLS and CDR2 YYNGEE come from the germline V gene. The CDR3 spans 13 residues. DNA for the CDR3: TGTGCCAGCAGCGTAGCGTTTCAGGGGGAGCAGTACTTC. It yields the protein CASSVAFQGEQYF. Supplemented by reference TRBV9 and TRBJ2-5, the full variable domain reads DSGVTQTPKHLITATGQRVTLRCSPRSGDLSVYWYQQSLDQGLQFLIQYYNGEERAKGNILERFSAQQFPDLHSELNLSSLELGDSALYFCASSVAFQGEQYFGPGTRLLVL.